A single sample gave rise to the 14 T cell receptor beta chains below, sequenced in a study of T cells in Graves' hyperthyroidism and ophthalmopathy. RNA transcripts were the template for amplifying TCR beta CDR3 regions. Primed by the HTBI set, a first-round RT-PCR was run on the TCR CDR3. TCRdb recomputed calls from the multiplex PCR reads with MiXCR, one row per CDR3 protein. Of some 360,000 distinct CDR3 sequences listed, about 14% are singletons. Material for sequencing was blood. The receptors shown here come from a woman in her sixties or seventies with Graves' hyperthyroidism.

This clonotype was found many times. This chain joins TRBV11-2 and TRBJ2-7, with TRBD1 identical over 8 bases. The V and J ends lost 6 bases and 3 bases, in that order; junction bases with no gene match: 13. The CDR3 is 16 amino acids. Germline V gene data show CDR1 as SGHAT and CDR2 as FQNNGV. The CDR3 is CASSPRTGNIGYEQYF. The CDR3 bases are TGTGCCAGCAGTCCCCGGACAGGGAATATTGGCTACGAGCAGTACTTC.

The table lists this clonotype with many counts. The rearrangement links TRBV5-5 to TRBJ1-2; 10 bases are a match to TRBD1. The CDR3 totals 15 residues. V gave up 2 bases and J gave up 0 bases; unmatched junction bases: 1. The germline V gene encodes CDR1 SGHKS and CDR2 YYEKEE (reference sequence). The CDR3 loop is CASSFGQGANYGYTF. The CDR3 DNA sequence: TGTGCCAGCAGCTTCGGACAGGGGGCTAACTATGGCTACACCTTC.

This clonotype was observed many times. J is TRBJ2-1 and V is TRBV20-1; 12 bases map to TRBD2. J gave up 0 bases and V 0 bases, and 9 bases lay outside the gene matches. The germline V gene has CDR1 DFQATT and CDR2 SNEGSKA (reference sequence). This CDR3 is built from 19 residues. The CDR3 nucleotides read TGCAGTGCTAGAGATGAAACTAGCGGGGGGAGGAGCTCCTACAATGAGCAGTTCTTC. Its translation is CSARDETSGGRSSYNEQFF.

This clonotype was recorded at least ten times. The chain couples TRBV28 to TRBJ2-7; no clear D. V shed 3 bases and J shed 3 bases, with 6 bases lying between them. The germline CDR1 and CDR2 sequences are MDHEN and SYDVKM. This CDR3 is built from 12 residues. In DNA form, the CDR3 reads TGTGCCAGCAGTTTCCAGGACTACGAGCAGTACTTC. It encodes CASSFQDYEQYF.

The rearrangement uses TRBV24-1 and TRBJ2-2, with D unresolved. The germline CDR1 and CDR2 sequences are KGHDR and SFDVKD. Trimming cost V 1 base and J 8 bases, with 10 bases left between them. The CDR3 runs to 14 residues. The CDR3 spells CATSDFRSSGELFF. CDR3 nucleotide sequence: TGTGCCACCAGTGATTTCCGGAGTAGTGGGGAGCTGTTTTTT.

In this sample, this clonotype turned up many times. As DNA, the CDR3 is TGTGCCAGCAGTGAAGGGGGACAGGGGAATGGCTACACCTTC. Translated: CASSEGGQGNGYTF. The gene calls are TRBV2 and TRBJ1-2; TRBD1 agrees at 10 bases. Germline V gene sequence: CDR1 SNHLY, CDR2 FYNNEI. The CDR3 is 14 residues long. The ends lost 1 base at V and 6 bases at J; junction bases unmatched: 2.

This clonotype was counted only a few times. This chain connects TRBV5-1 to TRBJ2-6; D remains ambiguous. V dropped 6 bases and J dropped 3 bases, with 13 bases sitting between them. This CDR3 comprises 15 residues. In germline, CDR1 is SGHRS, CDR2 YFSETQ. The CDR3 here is CASTVTPYGANVLTF. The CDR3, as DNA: TGCGCCAGCACCGTGACCCCTTATGGGGCCAACGTCCTGACTTTC.

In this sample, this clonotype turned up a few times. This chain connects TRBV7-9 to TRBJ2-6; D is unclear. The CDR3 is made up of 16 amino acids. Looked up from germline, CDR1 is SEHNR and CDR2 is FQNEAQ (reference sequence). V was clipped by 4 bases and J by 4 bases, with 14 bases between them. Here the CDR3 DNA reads TGTGCCAGCAGCTACATCGTAGGGTCAGGGGCCAACGTCCTGACTTTC. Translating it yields CASSYIVGSGANVLTF.

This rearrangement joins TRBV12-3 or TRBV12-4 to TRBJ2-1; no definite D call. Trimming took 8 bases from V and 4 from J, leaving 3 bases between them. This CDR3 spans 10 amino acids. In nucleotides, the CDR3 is TGTGCCAGCGGGTACAATGAGCAGTTCTTC. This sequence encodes CASGYNEQFF.

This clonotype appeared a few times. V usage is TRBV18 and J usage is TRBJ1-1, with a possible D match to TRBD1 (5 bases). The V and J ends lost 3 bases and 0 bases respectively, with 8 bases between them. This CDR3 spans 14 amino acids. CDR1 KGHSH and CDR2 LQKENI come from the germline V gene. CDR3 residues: CASSPTDMNTEAFF. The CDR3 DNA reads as TGTGCCAGCTCACCGACAGACATGAACACTGAAGCTTTCTTT.

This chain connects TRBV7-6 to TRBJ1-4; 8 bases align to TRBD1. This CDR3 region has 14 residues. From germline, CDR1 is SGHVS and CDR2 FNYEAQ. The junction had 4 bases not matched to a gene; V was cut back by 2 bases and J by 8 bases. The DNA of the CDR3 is TGTGCCAGCAGCTTATCTGGACAGGGAGAAAAACTGTTTTTT. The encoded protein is CASSLSGQGEKLFF. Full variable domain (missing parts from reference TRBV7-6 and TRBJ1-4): GAGVSQSPRYKVTKRGQDVALRCDPISGHVSLYWYRQALGQGPEFLTYFNYEAQQDKSGLPNDRFSAERPEGSISTLTIQRTEQRDSAMYRCASSLSGQGEKLFFGSGTQLSVL.

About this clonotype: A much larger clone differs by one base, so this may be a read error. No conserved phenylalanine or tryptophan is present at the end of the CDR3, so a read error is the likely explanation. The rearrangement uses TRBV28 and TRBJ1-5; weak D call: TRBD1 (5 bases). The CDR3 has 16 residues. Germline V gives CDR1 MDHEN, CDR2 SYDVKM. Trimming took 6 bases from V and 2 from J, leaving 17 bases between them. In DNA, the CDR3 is TGTGCCAGCAGCTCTCTTCTAGGGGCCGGCAATCAGCCCCAGCATCTT. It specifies CASSSLLGAGNQPQHL.

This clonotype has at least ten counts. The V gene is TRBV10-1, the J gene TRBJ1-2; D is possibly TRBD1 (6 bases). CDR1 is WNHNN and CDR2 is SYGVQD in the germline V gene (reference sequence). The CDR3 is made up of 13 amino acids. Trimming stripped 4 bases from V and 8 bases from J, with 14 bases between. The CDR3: CASSATGFDGYTF. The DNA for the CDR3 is TGCGCCAGCAGTGCCACAGGGTTCGACGGCTACACCTTC.

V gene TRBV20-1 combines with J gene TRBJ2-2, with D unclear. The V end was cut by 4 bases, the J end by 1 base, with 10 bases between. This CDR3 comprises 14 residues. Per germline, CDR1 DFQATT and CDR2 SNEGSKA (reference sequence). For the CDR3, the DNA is TGCAGTGCTACGAGGACGGGGAACACCGGGGAGCTGTTTTTT. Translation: CSATRTGNTGELFF.